This T cell receptor (beta chain) was captured in a study of shared clonotypes between healthy human individuals. Libraries were prepared by immunoSEQ multiplex PCR; TCRdb keeps only in-frame clonotypes and omits some of them. The sample has about 470,000 clones, 70% to 80% seen once. This CDR3 is built from 15 residues. Germline-derived CDR1 and CDR2 are SGDLS and YYNGEE. Germline trimming cut 3 bases from V and 3 bases from J; bases unmatched to any gene: 6. The TCR originated in a woman aged 40-49 years in good health. Some clones in this sample may be carry-over from other donors' samples. The sample was PBMCs. V is TRBV9 and J is TRBJ1-1; 9 bases are a match to TRBD1. The CDR3 DNA reads as TGTGCCAGCAGCGCCCTGGACAGGGGATACACTGAAGCTTTCTTT. Encoded protein: CASSALDRGYTEAFF. The full variable domain, completed using reference TRBV9 and TRBJ1-1, is DSGVTQTPKHLITATGQRVTLRCSPRSGDLSVYWYQQSLDQGLQFLIQYYNGEERAKGNILERFSAQQFPDLHSELNLSSLELGDSALYFCASSALDRGYTEAFFGQGTRLTVV.